This TCR beta chain was identified during a study of OX40 agonist ivuxolimab in advanced cancers. About the study as a whole: The costimulatory receptor OX40 (CD134) was targeted by ivuxolimab, a fully human IgG2 agonistic monoclonal antibody. Among the approximately 50 dose-escalation patients, some 20 had hepatocellular carcinoma, 15 or so melanoma, 9 renal cell carcinoma and 9 head and neck cancer. The monotherapy dose-escalation portion (N ≈ 57 patients) of the phase I ivuxolimab trial is reported in the paper. Patients were allowed to have had prior anti-PD-1, anti-PD-L1 or anti-CTLA-4 therapy, and around two fifths of the dose-escalation patients had been treated with checkpoint inhibitors. Intravenous ivuxolimab was administered to patients every 2 weeks at six dose levels: 0.01, 0.1, 0.3, 1.5, 3 and 10 mg/kg. Partial responses were achieved by three dose-escalation patients, of whom one had hepatocellular carcinoma and two had cutaneous melanoma. The dose-escalation cohort was about 87% male with a mean age of 60 years, ranging from about 23 to 85. Peripheral TCRbeta sequencing aimed to test whether ivuxolimab altered TCR sequence diversity and caused clonal T-cell expansion.

As concerns this clone: Its antigen is not yet known. One end of the junction varies from germline; a read error may be responsible.

What the research found in general, with its limitations: After ivuxolimab, more expanded clones were found on average in CD8+ T cells than in CD4+ T cells. Partial responders in the 0.1-3.0 mg/kg groups had among the lowest normalized peripheral clonal expansion, especially among CD8+ T cells. Which antigens the clonally expanded peripheral T cells were specific for was not determined. Clonal expansion of both CD4+ and CD8+ blood T cells was observed from baseline to week 6 at doses 0.1 to 3.0 mg/kg. Low levels of normalized T-cell clonal expansion were also seen in some patients who did not respond.

Patients with a history of autoimmune disease or receiving systemic immunosuppression were excluded from the trial. Peripheral blood for TCR sequencing was drawn from every dose cohort at baseline, at cycle 4 day 1 and at cycle 7 day 1. The samples were drawn from a first-in-human, open-label, multicenter phase I dose-escalation trial of ivuxolimab. The trial enrolled adults with locally advanced or metastatic head and neck squamous cell, hepatocellular, melanoma or renal cell carcinoma. CD4+ and CD8+ T cells were sorted separately from peripheral blood before TCR sequencing. Measured from the cysteine to the phenylalanine, the CDR3 is 13 residues long. CDR3 DNA is the only sequence kept; it has 39 bases, read in frame from the first base. The germline V gene (reference sequence) supplies CDR1 GTSNPN and CDR2 SVGIG. To sequence the TCRbeta CDR3 region, genomic DNA was isolated from the sorted cells. The immunoSEQ Assay was used to sequence the TCRbeta CDR3 regions. TCRdb's version of the immuneACCESS table is confined to in-frame rearrangements and falls short of the full clone set. An unresolved V gene accounts for under half of the shortfall where checked; the remainder is of unknown origin. The sample table shows tens of thousands of clones, and roughly nine tenths are seen once. Together, the top ten hold 4% to 4.5% of the sample.

Sequenced here: CD4+ or CD8+ T cells sorted from blood, sampled in a trial of the OX40 agonist ivuxolimab. The chain is assembled from TRBV30 and TRBJ2-7, with 7 bases aligning to TRBD1. The clonotype comes from an adult with an advanced solid tumor such as melanoma, head and neck, liver or kidney cancer. The DNA sequence is TGTGCCTGGAGTGCAGCTGCCGACAGGGCATTCGGTTTC. Its coded protein is CAWSAAADRAFGF.